The sequence of this T cell receptor (beta chain) was determined in a study of regulatory T cells in long-lasting Graves disease. Both iRepertoire HTBI primers and Arm-PCR of CDR3 regions were used to build the TCR beta libraries. MiXCR, run by TCRdb on the multiplex PCR reads, gives a single entry per CDR3 protein. This sample has roughly 510,000 distinct CDR3 sequences, with around 15% found just once. This clonotype was recorded at least ten times. Losses at the gene ends were 4 bases for V and 5 bases for J; bases not matched to a gene: 9. CDR1 is SEHNR and CDR2 is FQNEAQ in the germline V gene (reference sequence). The CDR3 has 15 amino acids. Time point of the sample: newly diagnosed GD, antithyroid drugs for less than 3 months. Researchers made the TCR library from RNA that was extracted from PBMCs. These data were also filed under a second study, of T cells in Graves' hyperthyroidism and ophthalmopathy.

The receptor was isolated from a man aged 18 to 30 with Graves disease. This sequence joins TRBV7-9 and TRBJ2-7; 9 bases agree with TRBD1. The material was peripheral blood mononuclear cells (PBMCs), obtained at new diagnosis, from a patient treated with antithyroid drugs. The CDR3 reads CASSSPGQGENEQYF. CDR3 in DNA: TGTGCCAGCAGCTCGCCGGGACAGGGCGAAAACGAGCAGTACTTC.